Following are 5 T cell receptor beta chains from one sample sequenced in a study of control samples from healthy donors and cancer patients. Repertoires were generated with immunoSEQ multiplex PCR, while TCRdb's copy carries only in-frame clones and drops some. Here the sample spans under 150,000 clones, about 90% being singletons. The source material was blood. These receptors were taken from a man aged 60-69 years in good health.

This clone has just one count. The chain combines TRBV5-1 with TRBJ2-1, with D unclear. The CDR3 extends over 14 amino acids. Trimming stripped 4 bases from V and 0 bases from J, with 8 bases between. Germline-derived CDR1 and CDR2 are SGHRS and YFSETQ. CDR3 loop: CASSLMSSYNEQFF. CDR3 coding DNA: TGCGCCAGCAGCCTCATGAGCTCCTACAATGAGCAGTTCTTC.

This rearrangement joins TRBV28 to TRBJ2-3, with 8 bases fitting TRBD1. Looked up from germline, CDR1 is MDHEN and CDR2 is SYDVKM. This CDR3 comprises 16 residues. Unmatched junction bases numbered 10, after V lost 6 bases and J lost 2 bases. In DNA, the CDR3 is TGTGCCAGCAGCCCCGGTGGGACAGGTATCACAGATACGCAGTATTTT. Residues: CASSPGGTGITDTQYF.

The chain employs TRBV20-1 and TRBJ1-5; D possibly corresponds to TRBD1 (5 bases). CDR1 and CDR2 (germline): DFQATT, SNEGSKA (reference sequence). The CDR3 totals 13 residues. V lost 3 bases and J 4 bases, leaving 10 bases between the germline ends. The CDR3 DNA follows: TGCAGTGCTAGTTGGGGGGTAAATCAGCCCCAGCATTTT. It translates to CSASWGVNQPQHF.

The chain couples TRBV2 to TRBJ2-3; 9 bases map to TRBD2. V trimming: 4 bases; J trimming: 3 bases; junction bases outside the gene matches: 2. The germline gives CDR1 SNHLY, CDR2 FYNNEI. The length of the CDR3 is 14 residues. The DNA of the CDR3 is TGTGCCAGCAGTGGACTAGCGGAGACAGATACGCAGTATTTT. Amino acids: CASSGLAETDTQYF.

The chain has TRBV10-1 and TRBJ2-2; 10 nucleotides agree with TRBD1. Germline V gene sequence: CDR1 WNHNN, CDR2 SYGVQD (reference sequence). This CDR3 contains 15 residues. V was pared by 3 bases and J by 5 bases, with 3 bases of the junction left unmatched. In DNA form, the CDR3 reads TGCGCCAGCAGTGAAGACAGGGGGCGGACCGGGGAGCTGTTTTTT. It translates to CASSEDRGRTGELFF.